This TCR beta chain is drawn from a study of T cell repertoires in cytomegalovirus infection. Findings and caveats of the study: In two of eight donors, the top clonotype was HLA-C-restricted CMV-specific. Using cumulative public TCR beta family frequency, the authors identified those who carried CMV together with the relevant HLA.

TCRdb re-called the reads through MiXCR, storing one row per CDR3 protein. The repertoire has about 51,000 distinct CDR3 sequences, around 18% of them found once; the top ten carry approximately 25%. For this clonotype: Its antigen is currently unknown.

The CDR3 sequence is 16 residues long. Germline V lookup: CDR1 LNHDA, CDR2 SQIVND (reference sequence). The J segment lost 6 bases and the V segment lost 9 bases, leaving 16 bases of the junction unmatched. The source material was CD8+ T cells from cultured PBMCs, sampled from culture after CMV antigen stimulation. The sequence was collected from a human donor in good health (CMV status not recorded). Some clones in this sample may be carry-over from other donors' samples. This chain connects TRBV19 to TRBJ2-3; 9 bases align to TRBD2. The CDR3 here is CASQLRRGGLGDTQYF. The CDR3 nucleotides are TGTGCCAGCCAACTAAGGCGGGGGGGCCTTGGGGATACGCAGTATTTT.